Below, 27 T cell receptor beta chains from the same sample are listed, as sequenced in a study of T cell responses to AZD1222 COVID-19 vaccine. The table came from immunoSEQ multiplex PCR; TCRdb's copy has only in-frame clones and leaves some out. The sample consists of more than 80,000 clones, approximately 91% of them appearing once. The starting material was peripheral blood, obtained on day 0 of AZD1222 vaccination. The receptor set was obtained from an adult in good health.

This clone appeared once. The chain has TRBV10-3 and TRBJ1-2, with D possibly TRBD1 on 6 matching bases. The CDR3 length is 16 residues. Trimming stripped 4 bases from V and 7 bases from J, with 22 bases between. Germline loops: CDR1 ENHRY, CDR2 SYGVKD. The CDR3 region is CAISVIARRGRGGYTF. DNA of the CDR3: TGTGCCATCAGTGTTATAGCGAGGAGGGGGAGAGGTGGCTACACCTTC.

This clone appeared once. The CDR3 bases are TGCGCCACTGCAAGCACCCACCAGACCGGGGAGCTGTTTTTT. It yields the protein CATASTHQTGELFF. The chain joins TRBV5-1 to TRBJ2-2, with D uncertain. The CDR3 consists of 14 residues. Trimming pared 9 bases from V and 5 bases from J, leaving 17 bases between. In germline, CDR1 is SGHRS, CDR2 YFSETQ.

The chain recombines TRBV28 with TRBJ1-5, with D uncertain. This CDR3 has 14 amino acids. The V and J ends lost 3 bases and 3 bases respectively, with 9 bases between them. Germline lookup yields CDR1 MDHEN and CDR2 SYDVKM. This chain's CDR3 is CASSLSQYNQPQHF. CDR3 nucleotide sequence: TGTGCCAGCAGTTTGTCCCAATACAATCAGCCCCAGCATTTT.

The chain employs TRBV25-1 and TRBJ2-3, with 7 bases identical to TRBD2. The CDR3 totals 14 residues. V gave up 3 bases and J gave up 6 bases; unmatched junction bases: 6. The germline V gene has CDR1 MGHDK and CDR2 SYGVNS. The CDR3 nucleotides are TGTGCCAGCAGTGATAGAGGACTAGTGGATACGCAGTATTTT. It yields the protein CASSDRGLVDTQYF.

This rearrangement joins TRBV5-4 to TRBJ2-2; possibly TRBD1 for D (6 bases). Trimming pared 4 bases from V and 1 base from J, leaving 11 bases between. The CDR3 extends over 15 amino acids. Germline CDR1 SGHNT, CDR2 YYREEE (reference sequence). The CDR3 sequence is CASSVGHQNTGELFF. The CDR3 DNA sequence: TGTGCCAGCAGCGTGGGACACCAGAACACCGGGGAGCTGTTTTTT.

The DNA for the CDR3 is TGTGCCAGCAGTCTGCAATGGGGTACTAATTCACCCCTCCACTTT. Its protein is CASSLQWGTNSPLHF. The J gene is TRBJ1-6, the V gene TRBV28; D is unclear. CDR1 and CDR2 from the germline V gene are MDHEN and SYDVKM. The ends were cut back, 5 bases at V and 6 bases at J, with 14 bases in the middle. The CDR3 has 15 residues.

The chain couples TRBV6-2 or TRBV6-3 to TRBJ1-6; D uncertain. Trimming took 0 bases from V and 9 from J, leaving 12 bases between them. The length of the CDR3 is 15 residues. CDR1 is MNHEY, CDR2 SVGEGT, per germline. For the CDR3, the DNA is TGTGCCAGCAGTTACTCGTCAGTTGTGAGTTCACCCCTCCACTTT. It specifies CASSYSSVVSSPLHF.

CDR3 protein: CASTPSGQTRETQYF. In DNA, the CDR3 is TGTGCCAGCACCCCTTCGGGCCAAACAAGGGAGACCCAGTACTTC. The chain joins TRBV5-4 to TRBJ2-5; D unresolved. The V gene lost 6 bases and the J gene lost 5 bases, with 20 bases spanning the gap. CDR3 length: 15 amino acids. Looked up from germline, CDR1 is SGHNT and CDR2 is YYREEE (reference sequence).

In this sample, this clone turned up a few times. The CDR3 nucleotides read TGCGCCAGCAGCCGGGTTGACGGGGCTTCCAATGAGCAGTTCTTC. This sequence encodes CASSRVDGASNEQFF. V is TRBV4-1 and J is TRBJ2-1, with D perhaps being TRBD1 or TRBD2 (5 bases each). Germline loops: CDR1 MGHRA, CDR2 YSYEKL. The CDR3 has 15 amino acids. Trimming cost V 4 bases and J 6 bases, with 16 bases left between them.

The chain uses TRBV7-2 and TRBJ2-7; D unresolved. V lost 5 bases, J lost 7 bases, and 12 bases lay in between. Per germline, CDR1 SGHTA and CDR2 FQGNSA. This CDR3 is built from 12 residues. In DNA, the CDR3 is TGTGCCAGCAGCCCCACCCGGGTGGAGCAGTACTTC. Protein product: CASSPTRVEQYF.

The chain couples TRBV12-3 or TRBV12-4 to TRBJ1-3, with unresolved D. Between the trimmed V and J ends, which lost 3 bases and 4 bases, there was a span of 7 bases. The CDR3 consists of 13 residues. The CDR3 DNA reads as TGTGCCAGCAGTTTCCTCGGGGGAAACACCATATATTTT. This codes for CASSFLGGNTIYF.

This chain connects TRBV6-5 to TRBJ2-3; D is unclear. Looked up from germline, CDR1 is MNHEY and CDR2 is SVGAGI. The CDR3 covers 15 residues. Deletions cut 0 bases from V and 0 bases from J, with 7 bases between. The CDR3 is CASSYSRVSTDTQYF. Written as DNA, the CDR3 is TGTGCCAGCAGTTACTCGAGAGTTAGCACAGATACGCAGTATTTT.

The chain employs TRBV30 and TRBJ1-2; no clear D. Per the germline V gene, CDR1 is GTSNPN and CDR2 is SVGIG (reference sequence). The CDR3 covers 14 residues. V was trimmed by 5 bases and J by 8 bases, leaving 21 bases between them. As DNA, the CDR3 is TGTGCCTGGTCCCCACACGGCCGATTTAACGGCTACACCTTC. It specifies CAWSPHGRFNGYTF.

This chain connects TRBV27 to TRBJ1-2; D unclear. This CDR3 has 13 residues. Trimming cost V 3 bases and J 2 bases, with 7 bases left between them. Germline values: CDR1 MNHEY, CDR2 SMNVEV (reference sequence). The CDR3 sequence is CASSFGENYGYTF. The CDR3 nucleotides read TGTGCCAGCAGTTTCGGTGAGAACTATGGCTACACCTTC.

The chain joins TRBV25-1 to TRBJ2-7; either TRBD1 or TRBD2 may supply D (5 bases each). The V end lost 5 bases, the J end lost 4 bases, and 9 bases lay between the germline ends. Germline assignment: CDR1 MGHDK and CDR2 SYGVNS. CDR3 length: 12 residues. The CDR3 bases are TGTGCCAGCAGTCTTGGGGGTTACGAGCAGTACTTC. It encodes CASSLGGYEQYF.

This CDR3 reads CASSYSFYLNQPQHF. In DNA, the CDR3 is TGTGCCAGCAGTTACTCGTTCTATCTAAATCAGCCCCAGCATTTT. The rearrangement joins TRBV6-5 to TRBJ1-5; no definite D call. From germline, CDR1 is MNHEY and CDR2 SVGAGI. CDR3 length equals 15 residues. The V and J ends lost 0 bases and 4 bases respectively, with 10 bases between them.

CDR3 protein: CASSYSTGFGYTF. The DNA for the CDR3 is TGTGCCAGCAGTTACTCAACAGGGTTTGGCTACACCTTC. The rearrangement joins TRBV6-5 to TRBJ1-2; D is possibly TRBD1 (6 bases). This CDR3 is 13 amino acids long. CDR1 MNHEY and CDR2 SVGAGI come from the germline V gene. V lost 0 bases to trimming and J lost 7 bases, with 9 bases between them.

The V call is TRBV7-9, the J call TRBJ1-1; D unclear. The CDR3 runs to 14 residues. V was cut by 2 bases and J by 4 bases, with 11 bases left in between. Germline V gives CDR1 SEHNR, CDR2 FQNEAQ (reference sequence). CDR3 sequence: CASSLKGMGTEAFF. The CDR3 bases are TGTGCCAGCAGCTTAAAGGGAATGGGCACTGAAGCTTTCTTT.

This chain links TRBV30 with TRBJ2-7; D is possibly TRBD2 (6 bases). The CDR3 runs 13 residues. Germline V gene lookup returns CDR1 GTSNPN and CDR2 SVGIG (reference sequence). V shed 7 bases and J shed 4 bases, with 17 bases lying between them. CDR3 DNA sequence: TGTGCCTATAACCCGGAGGGAGTTTACGAGCAGTACTTC. The encoded protein is CAYNPEGVYEQYF. Based on the CDR3 plus reference TRBV30 and TRBJ2-7, the full variable domain is SQTIHQWPATLVQPVGSPLSLECTVEGTSNPNLYWYRQAAGRGLQLLFYSVGIGQISSEVPQNLSASRPQDRQFILSSKKLLLSDSGFYLCAYNPEGVYEQYFGPGTRLTVT.

A single count supports this clone. The J gene is TRBJ2-7, the V gene TRBV6-5, with D maybe TRBD1 (5 bases). The CDR3 totals 15 residues. Deletions cut 0 bases from V and 1 base from J, with 10 bases between. Germline V gene data show CDR1 as MNHEY and CDR2 as SVGAGI. In DNA form, the CDR3 reads TGTGCCAGCAGTTACTCTTTTGCAGGGTCCTACGAGCAGTACTTC. Protein product: CASSYSFAGSYEQYF.

The chain links TRBV18 to TRBJ1-6; 9 nucleotides match TRBD1. The V gene end was trimmed by 0 bases and the J gene end by 7 bases; junction bases not matched to a gene: 4. This CDR3 has 16 residues. CDR1 is KGHSH and CDR2 is LQKENI in the germline V gene. CDR3 loop: CASSPPGQGGNSPLHF. The CDR3 DNA is TGTGCCAGCTCACCACCGGGACAGGGTGGCAATTCACCCCTCCACTTT. Variable domain in full (rest from reference TRBV18 and TRBJ1-6): NAGVMQNPRHLVRRRGQEARLRCSPMKGHSHVYWYRQLPEEGLKFMVYLQKENIIDESGMPKERFSAEFPKEGPSILRIQQVVRGDSAAYFCASSPPGQGGNSPLHFGNGTRLTVT.

The chain uses TRBV4-1 and TRBJ1-6; no clear D gene. Germline values: CDR1 MGHRA, CDR2 YSYEKL. The CDR3 sequence is 15 residues long. V lost 1 base and J lost 7, with 11 bases in between. The CDR3 nucleotides read TGCGCCAGCAGCCAAGTGGAACGGTCAAATTCACCCCTCCACTTT. Translating gives CASSQVERSNSPLHF.

This chain links TRBV5-4 with TRBJ2-1, with D tentatively TRBD2 (6 bases). CDR3 length: 16 residues. Germline V gene lookup returns CDR1 SGHNT and CDR2 YYREEE (reference sequence). With 0 bases removed from V and 0 bases from J, the gap between germline ends came to 10 bases. This chain's CDR3 is CASSLGGLPSYNEQFF. DNA for the CDR3: TGTGCCAGCAGCTTGGGGGGACTTCCCTCCTACAATGAGCAGTTCTTC. Variable domain in full (rest from reference TRBV5-4 and TRBJ2-1): ETGVTQSPTHLIKTRGQQVTLRCSSQSGHNTVSWYQQALGQGPQFIFQYYREEENGRGNFPPRFSGLQFPNYSSELNVNALELDDSALYLCASSLGGLPSYNEQFFGPGTRLTVL.

The chain carries TRBV5-1 and TRBJ2-7; D is possibly TRBD1 or TRBD2 (5 bases each). Trimming shortened V by 4 bases and J by 3 bases, and 11 bases separated the two germline ends. The germline gives CDR1 SGHRS, CDR2 YFSETQ. The CDR3 consists of 13 residues. CDR3 sequence: CASSTRDLYEQYF. CDR3 bases: TGCGCCAGCAGCACCCGGGACCTCTACGAGCAGTACTTC.

This chain links TRBV15 with TRBJ2-1; 7 positions agree with TRBD2. The germline gives CDR1 LNHNV, CDR2 YYDKDF (reference sequence). The V and J ends lost 0 bases and 1 base, in that order; junction bases with no gene match: 3. The CDR3 has 16 residues. The CDR3 coding sequence is TGTGCCACCAGCAGAGATAGCGGGTTATCCTACAATGAGCAGTTCTTC. Protein product: CATSRDSGLSYNEQFF.

This clone was counted only a few times. The chain links TRBV7-9 to TRBJ1-5; possibly TRBD1 for D (6 bases). The CDR3 loop spans 14 amino acids. Germline CDR1 is SEHNR and CDR2 is FQNEAQ (reference sequence). Trimming removed 9 bases at V and 4 bases at J, with 16 bases between. The CDR3 sequence: CASQGPHWNQPQHF. The CDR3 DNA follows: TGTGCCAGTCAGGGGCCTCATTGGAATCAGCCCCAGCATTTT. Full variable domain (missing parts from reference TRBV7-9 and TRBJ1-5): DTGVSQNPRHKITKRGQNVTFRCDPISEHNRLYWYRQTLGQGPEFLTYFQNEAQLEKSRLLSDRFSAERPKGSFSTLEIQRTEQGDSAMYLCASQGPHWNQPQHFGDGTRLSIL.

This rearrangement joins TRBV9 to TRBJ2-2; TRBD2 is a possible D gene (6 bases). V shed 1 base and J shed 7 bases, with 11 bases lying between them. The germline gives CDR1 SGDLS, CDR2 YYNGEE. The CDR3 loop spans 14 amino acids. The CDR3 region has the DNA TGTGCCAGCAGCGTAAGACTCGGGGGCGGGGAGCTGTTTTTT. Translation gives CASSVRLGGGELFF.